This TCR beta chain is from a study of CD8 T cells in Susac syndrome. On this clonotype itself: No antigen is known for it.

The RNA, roughly 0.45 to 1 ug, was put through reverse transcription using random hexamers. Amplification of TCR beta CDR3 used immunoSEQ multiplex PCR across 54 Vbeta and 13 Jbeta. MiXCR, run by TCRdb on the immunoSEQ multiplex PCR reads, gives a single entry per CDR3 protein. The table records about 150,000 distinct CDR3 sequences, approximately 93% of them present only once. Study results and caveats: The study's TCR sequencing and HLA analysis drew on a certain number of individuals. That number was acknowledged as relatively small.

CD8+ and CD4+ T cells circulating in blood were sequenced for TCR beta. Germline V gene lookup returns CDR1 SGHTA and CDR2 FQGNSA. V was clipped by 5 bases and J by 2 bases, with 13 bases between them. This CDR3 has 15 amino acids. This chain connects TRBV7-2 to TRBJ2-1; tentatively, D is TRBD1 (5 bases). This TCR was sampled from a human donor in good health. Material for sequencing was CD4+ T cells from PBMCs. The CDR3 DNA follows: TGTGCCAGCAGCCAGGGCCTACTAACCTACAATGAGCAGTTCTTC. Residues: CASSQGLLTYNEQFF.